This entry describes one T cell receptor beta chain. Its recognized antigen is unknown. The sample holds no much larger clone one base away, and base qualities are not on file. The data originate from a study of response to subunit inactivated influenza vaccine (dated by TCRdb to 2017 to 2018). Turning to the overall study: To follow how T cells responded to a trivalent subunit inactivated influenza vaccine, the researchers relied on deep quantitative profiling of the T cell receptor repertoire. On the study overall, not on this receptor specifically: It was suggested by the authors that each seasonal influenza vaccination may recruit only a limited number of new T cells.

The receptor library was made with RT-PCR. The sequencing machine was an Illumina HiSeq 2500. The public sequencing data were trimmed at Q25 with fastp and processed into clonotypes with MiXCR by TCRdb, which kept only in-frame beta chains. Entries that share a CDR3 protein sequence are merged under the most common genes and DNA. The sample has 530,000 or so distinct CDR3 sequences on record, approximately 12% of them singletons. The ten largest clonotypes hold 9.5% to 13% of the sample. The V and J ends are trimmed by 4 bases and 4 bases, leaving 13 bases between them. There are 14 amino acids in the CDR3, from cysteine to phenylalanine inclusive. Here the CDR3 DNA is all that survives: 42 bases in frame from base 1. From a lookup of the germline V gene, CDR1 and CDR2 are MNHEY and SVGAGI.

Recombination joined TRBV6-5 with TRBJ1-2; the D gene cannot be resolved reliably. This TCR derives from a man in his fifties or sixties who received an inactivated influenza vaccine. Donor details come from another sample of the same person, matched by shared clones. The sequences come from PBMCs from blood, collected on the day of vaccination. CDR3 reads: CASSSGSWIYGYTF. The nucleotides are TGTGCCAGCAGTTCCGGTTCTTGGATCTATGGCTACACCTTC.